Listed below are T cell receptor beta chains from one sample, sequenced in a study of blood T cell repertoires in COVID-19. Using immunoSEQ multiplex PCR, the repertoire was profiled, and TCRdb retains in-frame clones only, with some absent. The sample records around 140,000 clones, roughly 80% being singletons. The sample taken for sequencing was peripheral blood. The receptors were sampled from an elderly woman with acute or convalescent COVID-19. CDR3s include the opening cysteine and the closing phenylalanine or tryptophan. The order of the fields is D gene, V gene, CDR3 protein. The D gene is left open where the match is weak.

D gene: TRBD1; V gene: TRBV7-6; CDR3 protein: CASSRRAGGTGELFF
D gene: .; V gene: TRBV19; CDR3 protein: CASSYEGSSGANVLTF
D gene: TRBD1; V gene: TRBV6-5; CDR3 protein: CASSDRVPYNSPLHF
D gene: .; V gene: TRBV5-5; CDR3 protein: CASSPGGGQLYSGNTIYF
D gene: .; V gene: TRBV30; CDR3 protein: CAWSGLAYNEQFF
D gene: .; V gene: TRBV2; CDR3 protein: CASSTLMGHERGYTF
D gene: .; V gene: TRBV6-5; CDR3 protein: CASSYSGGGHNSPLHF
D gene: .; V gene: TRBV18; CDR3 protein: CASSPLTAGGLANEKLFF
D gene: .; V gene: TRBV10-3; CDR3 protein: CATETGNSPLHF
D gene: .; V gene: TRBV7-8; CDR3 protein: CASRRYLEVSYEQYF
D gene: TRBD2; V gene: TRBV9; CDR3 protein: CASSPGLATDTQYF
D gene: TRBD1; V gene: TRBV10-2; CDR3 protein: CASSLTGGTNEKLFF
D gene: .; V gene: TRBV30; CDR3 protein: CAWSRDTSGEQFF
D gene: .; V gene: TRBV29-1; CDR3 protein: CSVEVLGTDTQYF
D gene: .; V gene: TRBV3-1/TRBV3-2; CDR3 protein: CASSGSGGSGYTF
D gene: TRBD2; V gene: TRBV11-2; CDR3 protein: CASSLYGGGGYEQYF
D gene: .; V gene: TRBV15; CDR3 protein: CATSRDQGRRLAKNIQYF
D gene: .; V gene: TRBV10-1; CDR3 protein: CASSRGLRETQYF
D gene: TRBD2; V gene: TRBV29-1; CDR3 protein: CSVTPSGGNEQFF
D gene: .; V gene: TRBV27; CDR3 protein: CASSLPPAGAMYNEQFF
D gene: TRBD1; V gene: TRBV6-2/TRBV6-3; CDR3 protein: CASSYGTGPGKPQHF
D gene: TRBD2; V gene: TRBV6-2/TRBV6-3; CDR3 protein: CASSWSSAGIYNEQFF
D gene: TRBD2; V gene: TRBV6-1; CDR3 protein: CASSDTSGGPYEQYF
D gene: .; V gene: TRBV7-9; CDR3 protein: CASSSGGNTIYF
D gene: TRBD1; V gene: TRBV7-2; CDR3 protein: CASSSRPGQESYEQYF